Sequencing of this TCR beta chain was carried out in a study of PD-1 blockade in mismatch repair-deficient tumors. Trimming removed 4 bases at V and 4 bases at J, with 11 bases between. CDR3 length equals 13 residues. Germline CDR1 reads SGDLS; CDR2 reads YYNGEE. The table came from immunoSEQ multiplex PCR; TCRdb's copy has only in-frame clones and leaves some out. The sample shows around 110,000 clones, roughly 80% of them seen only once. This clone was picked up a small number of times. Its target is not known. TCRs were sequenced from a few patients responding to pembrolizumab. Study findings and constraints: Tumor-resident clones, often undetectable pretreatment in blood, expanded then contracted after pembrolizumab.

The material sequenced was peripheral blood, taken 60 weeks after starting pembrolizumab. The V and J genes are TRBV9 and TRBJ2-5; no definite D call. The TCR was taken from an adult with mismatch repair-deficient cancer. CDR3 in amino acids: CASSPRLGETQYF. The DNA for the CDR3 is TGTGCCAGCAGCCCCCGCTTGGGAGAGACCCAGTACTTC.